What follows are 2 T cell receptor beta chains derived from one specimen sequenced in a study of T-cell reconstitution after alpha-beta-depleted transplantation in children. A library of TCRbeta sequences, prepared with unique molecular identifiers, was generated. TCRdb independently ran MiXCR on the PCR reads; one entry per CDR3 protein. The sample contains 200,000 or so distinct CDR3 sequences, roughly 7% of which appear only once. The sequencing here drew on PBMCs, taken before TCRalphabeta/CD19-depleted stem cell transplant. These receptors were obtained from a boy younger than 10 with acute lymphoblastic leukemia, due to receive a stem cell transplant.

This clonotype has just a few counts. This sequence joins TRBV7-9 and TRBJ2-1, with 9 bases aligning to TRBD1. The CDR3 is made up of 15 amino acids. Germline CDR1 is SEHNR and CDR2 is FQNEAQ (reference sequence). After removal of 3 bases from V and 6 bases from J, the junction contained 6 bases not matched to a gene. CDR3 DNA sequence: TGTGCCAGCAGCTTCCGGGACAGGGTTATCAATGAGCAGTTCTTC. Translated: CASSFRDRVINEQFF.

This clonotype was detected a few times. This chain joins TRBV7-6 and TRBJ2-1; 7 nucleotides align to TRBD2. V shed 1 base, J shed 8 bases, and the junction held 11 bases outside the gene matches. There are 16 residues in the CDR3. The germline V gene has CDR1 SGHVS and CDR2 FNYEAQ. The DNA of the CDR3 is TGTGCCAGCAGCTTAGTCGGGGGGAGTTTTGGGGATGAGCAGTTCTTC. Translated: CASSLVGGSFGDEQFF.